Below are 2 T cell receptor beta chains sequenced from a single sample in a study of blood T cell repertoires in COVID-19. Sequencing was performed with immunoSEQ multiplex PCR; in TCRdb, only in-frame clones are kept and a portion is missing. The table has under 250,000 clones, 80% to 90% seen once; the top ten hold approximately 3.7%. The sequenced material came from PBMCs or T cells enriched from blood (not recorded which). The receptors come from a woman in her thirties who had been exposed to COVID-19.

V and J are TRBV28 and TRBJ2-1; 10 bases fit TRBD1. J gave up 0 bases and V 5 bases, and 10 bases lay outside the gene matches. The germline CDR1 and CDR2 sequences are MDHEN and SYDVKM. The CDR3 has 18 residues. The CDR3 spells CASSTTGGLKSSYNEQFF. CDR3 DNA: TGTGCCAGCAGTACGACAGGGGGCTTAAAGAGCTCCTACAATGAGCAGTTCTTC.

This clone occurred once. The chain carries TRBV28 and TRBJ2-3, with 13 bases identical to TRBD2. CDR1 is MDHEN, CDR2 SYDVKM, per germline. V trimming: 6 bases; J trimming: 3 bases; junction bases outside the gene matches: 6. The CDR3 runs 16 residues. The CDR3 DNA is TGTGCCAGCAGCCACCGACTAGCGGGAGGAACAGATACGCAGTATTTT. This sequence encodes CASSHRLAGGTDTQYF.